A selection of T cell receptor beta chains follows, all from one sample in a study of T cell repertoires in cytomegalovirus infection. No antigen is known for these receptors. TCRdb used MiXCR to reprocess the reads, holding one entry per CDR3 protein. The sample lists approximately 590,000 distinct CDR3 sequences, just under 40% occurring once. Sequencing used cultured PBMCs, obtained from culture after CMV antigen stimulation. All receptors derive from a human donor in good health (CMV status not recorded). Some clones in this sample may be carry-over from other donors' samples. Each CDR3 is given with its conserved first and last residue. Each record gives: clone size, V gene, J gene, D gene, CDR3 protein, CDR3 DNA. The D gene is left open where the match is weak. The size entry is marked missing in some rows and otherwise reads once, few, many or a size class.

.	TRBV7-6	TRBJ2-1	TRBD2	CASSVSGTSGYNEQFF	TGTGCCAGCAGCGTGTCCGGGACTAGCGGCTACAATGAGCAGTTCTTC
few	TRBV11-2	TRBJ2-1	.	CASSLVFVLSSYNEQFF	TGTGCCAGCAGCTTAGTGTTTGTCCTGAGCTCCTACAATGAGCAGTTCTTC
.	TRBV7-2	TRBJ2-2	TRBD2	CASSLDETSANTGELFF	TGTGCCAGCAGCTTGGACGAAACTAGCGCAAACACCGGGGAGCTGTTTTTT
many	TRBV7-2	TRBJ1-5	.	CASSLAGNPYSNQPQHF	TGTGCCAGCAGCTTAGCCGGGAACCCCTATAGCAATCAGCCCCAGCATTTT
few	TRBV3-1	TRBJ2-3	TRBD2	CASSPAWTSGGTTDTQYF	TGTGCCAGCAGCCCCGCCTGGACTAGCGGGGGGACCACAGATACGCAGTATTTT
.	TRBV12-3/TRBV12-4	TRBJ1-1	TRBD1	CASSLRGQGADTEAFF	TGTGCCAGCAGTTTAAGGGGACAGGGGGCGGACACTGAAGCTTTCTTT
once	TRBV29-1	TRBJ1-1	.	CSVRRIRGGTEAFF	TGCAGCGTTCGAAGAATCAGGGGAGGGACTGAAGCTTTCTTT
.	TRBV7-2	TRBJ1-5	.	CASSIGIYSNQPQHF	TGTGCCAGCAGTATAGGGATTTATAGCAATCAGCCCCAGCATTTT
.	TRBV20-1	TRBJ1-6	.	CSARDGGGFAYNSPLHF	TGCAGTGCTAGAGATGGGGGGGGGTTCGCCTATAATTCACCCCTCCACTTT
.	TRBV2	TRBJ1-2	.	CASSEDGGWGYTF	TGTGCCAGCAGTGAAGACGGGGGCTGGGGCTACACCTTC
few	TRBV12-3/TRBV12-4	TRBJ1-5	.	CASSLVALFGQGGRQPQHF	TGTGCCAGCAGTTTAGTTGCTTTATTTGGTCAGGGTGGGCGTCAGCCCCAGCATTTT
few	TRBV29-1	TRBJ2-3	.	CSVEEVGGVVDTQYF	TGCAGCGTTGAAGAGGTTGGGGGTGTGGTGGATACGCAGTATTTT